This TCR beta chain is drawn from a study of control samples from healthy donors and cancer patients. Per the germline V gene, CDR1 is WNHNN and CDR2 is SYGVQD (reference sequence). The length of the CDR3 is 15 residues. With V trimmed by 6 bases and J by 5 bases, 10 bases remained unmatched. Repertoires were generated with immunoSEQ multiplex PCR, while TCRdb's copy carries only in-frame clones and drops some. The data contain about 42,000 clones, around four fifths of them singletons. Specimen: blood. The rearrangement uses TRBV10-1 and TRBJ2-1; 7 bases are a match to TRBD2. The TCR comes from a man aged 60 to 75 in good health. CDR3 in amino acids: CASSRRSGGDNEQFF. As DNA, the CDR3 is TGCGCCAGCAGCCGACGTTCGGGGGGAGACAATGAGCAGTTCTTC.